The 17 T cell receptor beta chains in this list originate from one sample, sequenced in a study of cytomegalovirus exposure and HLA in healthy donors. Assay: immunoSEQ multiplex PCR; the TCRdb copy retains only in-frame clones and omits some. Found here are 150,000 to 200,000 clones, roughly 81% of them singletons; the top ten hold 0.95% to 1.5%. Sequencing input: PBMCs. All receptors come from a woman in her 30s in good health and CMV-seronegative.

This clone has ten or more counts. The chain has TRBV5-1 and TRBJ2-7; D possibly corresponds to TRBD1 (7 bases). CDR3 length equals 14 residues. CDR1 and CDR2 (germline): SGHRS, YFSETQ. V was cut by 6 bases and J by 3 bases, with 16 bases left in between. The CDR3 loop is CASNIDRDFYEQYF. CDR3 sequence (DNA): TGCGCCAGCAATATCGACAGGGACTTCTACGAGCAGTACTTC.

CDR3 coding DNA: TGTGCCTGGAGCCCTTTGGACAGTAATGGCTACACCTTC. Residues: CAWSPLDSNGYTF. The gene calls are TRBV30 and TRBJ1-2; possible D gene TRBD1, 6 bases. Trimming shortened V by 3 bases and J by 6 bases, and 14 bases separated the two germline ends. Looked up from germline, CDR1 is GTSNPN and CDR2 is SVGIG (reference sequence). CDR3 size: 13 residues.

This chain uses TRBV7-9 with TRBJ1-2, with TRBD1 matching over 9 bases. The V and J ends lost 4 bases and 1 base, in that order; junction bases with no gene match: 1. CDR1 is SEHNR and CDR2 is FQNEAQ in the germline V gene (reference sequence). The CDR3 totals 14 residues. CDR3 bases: TGTGCCAGCAGCTCGGACAGGGGTAACTATGGCTACACCTTC. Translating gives CASSSDRGNYGYTF.

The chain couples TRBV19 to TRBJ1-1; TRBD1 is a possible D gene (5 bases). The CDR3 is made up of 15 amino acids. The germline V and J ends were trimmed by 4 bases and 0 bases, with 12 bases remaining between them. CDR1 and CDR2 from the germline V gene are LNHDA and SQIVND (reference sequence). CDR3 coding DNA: TGTGCCAGTAGTAGTCCAGGGAGGGTGAACACTGAAGCTTTCTTT. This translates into CASSSPGRVNTEAFF.

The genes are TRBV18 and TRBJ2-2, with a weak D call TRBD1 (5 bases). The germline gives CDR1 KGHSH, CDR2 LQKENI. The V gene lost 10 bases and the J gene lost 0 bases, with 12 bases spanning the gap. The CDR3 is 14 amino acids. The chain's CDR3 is CATSQGSNTGELFF. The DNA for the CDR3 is TGTGCCACCTCTCAGGGCTCGAACACCGGGGAGCTGTTTTTT.

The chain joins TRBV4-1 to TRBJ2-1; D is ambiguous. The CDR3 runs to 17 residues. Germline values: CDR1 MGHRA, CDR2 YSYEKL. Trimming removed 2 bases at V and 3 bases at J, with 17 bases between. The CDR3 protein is CASSQRPNYQNYNEQFF. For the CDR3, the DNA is TGCGCCAGCAGCCAACGACCTAACTACCAAAACTACAATGAGCAGTTCTTC.

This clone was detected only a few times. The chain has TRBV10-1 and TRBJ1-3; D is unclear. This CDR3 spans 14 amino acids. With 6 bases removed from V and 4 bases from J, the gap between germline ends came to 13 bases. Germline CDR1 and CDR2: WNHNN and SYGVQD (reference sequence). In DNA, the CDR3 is TGCGCCAGCAGAAGTGCCCAGGAAGGAAACACCATATATTTT. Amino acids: CASRSAQEGNTIYF.

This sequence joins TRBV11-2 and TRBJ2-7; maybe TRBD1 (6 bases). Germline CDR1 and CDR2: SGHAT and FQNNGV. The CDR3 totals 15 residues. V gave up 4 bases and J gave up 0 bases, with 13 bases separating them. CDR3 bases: TGTGCCAGCAGCTCAAGACAGGAGCACTCCTACGAGCAGTACTTC. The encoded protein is CASSSRQEHSYEQYF.

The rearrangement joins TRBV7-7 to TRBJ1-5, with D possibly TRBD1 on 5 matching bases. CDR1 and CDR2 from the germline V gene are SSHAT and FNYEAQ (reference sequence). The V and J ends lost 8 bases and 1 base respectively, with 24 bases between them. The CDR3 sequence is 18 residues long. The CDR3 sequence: CASFRGRQKQRSNQPQHF. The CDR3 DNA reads TGTGCCAGCTTCCGCGGAAGACAGAAACAAAGGAGCAATCAGCCCCAGCATTTT. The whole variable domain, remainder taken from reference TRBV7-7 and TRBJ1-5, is GAGVSQSPRYKVTKRGQDVTLRCDPISSHATLYWYQQALGQGPEFLTYFNYEAQPDKSGLPSDRFSAERPEGSISTLTIQRTEQRDSAMYRCASFRGRQKQRSNQPQHFGDGTRLSIL.

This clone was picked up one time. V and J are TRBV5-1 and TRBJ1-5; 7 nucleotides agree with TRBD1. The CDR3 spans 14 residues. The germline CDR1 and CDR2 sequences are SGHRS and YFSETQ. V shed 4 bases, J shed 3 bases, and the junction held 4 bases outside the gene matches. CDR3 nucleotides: TGCGCCAGCAGCCCGGGACAGAACAATCAGCCCCAGCATTTT. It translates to CASSPGQNNQPQHF.

DNA of the CDR3: TGTGCCAGTGGACTAGCGGCTTCCTACGAGCAGTACTTC. The encoded protein is CASGLAASYEQYF. The chain employs TRBV2 and TRBJ2-7, with 10 nucleotides matching TRBD2. V lost 9 bases to trimming and J lost 1 base; unmatched junction nucleotides: 3. Per germline, CDR1 SNHLY and CDR2 FYNNEI. CDR3 length equals 13 residues.

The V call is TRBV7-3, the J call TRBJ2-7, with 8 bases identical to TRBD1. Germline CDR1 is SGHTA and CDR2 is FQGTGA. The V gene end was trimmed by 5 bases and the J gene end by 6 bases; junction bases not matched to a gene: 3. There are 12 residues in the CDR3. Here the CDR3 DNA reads TGTGCCAGCAGCAGAGACAGGGGCGAGCAGTACTTC. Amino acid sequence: CASSRDRGEQYF.

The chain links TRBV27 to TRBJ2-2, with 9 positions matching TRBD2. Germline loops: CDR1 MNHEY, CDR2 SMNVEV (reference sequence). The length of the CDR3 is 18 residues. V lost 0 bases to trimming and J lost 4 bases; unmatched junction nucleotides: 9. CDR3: CASSLSRLAGMGTGELFF. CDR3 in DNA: TGTGCCAGCAGTTTATCGCGCCTAGCGGGGATGGGCACCGGGGAGCTGTTTTTT.

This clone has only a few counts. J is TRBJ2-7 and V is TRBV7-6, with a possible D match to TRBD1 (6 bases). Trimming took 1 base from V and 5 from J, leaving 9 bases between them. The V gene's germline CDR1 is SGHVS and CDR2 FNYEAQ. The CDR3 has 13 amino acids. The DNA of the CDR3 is TGTGCCAGCAGCTTAGGGACAGCGAACGAGCAGTACTTC. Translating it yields CASSLGTANEQYF. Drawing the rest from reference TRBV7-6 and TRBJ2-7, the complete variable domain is GAGVSQSPRYKVTKRGQDVALRCDPISGHVSLYWYRQALGQGPEFLTYFNYEAQQDKSGLPNDRFSAERPEGSISTLTIQRTEQRDSAMYRCASSLGTANEQYFGPGTRLTVT.

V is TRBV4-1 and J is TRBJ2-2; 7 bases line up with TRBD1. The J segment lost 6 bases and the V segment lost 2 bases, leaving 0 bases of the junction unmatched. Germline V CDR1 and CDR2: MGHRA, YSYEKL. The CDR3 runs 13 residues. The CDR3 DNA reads TGCGCCAGCAGCCAACAGGGGGCCGGGGAGCTGTTTTTT. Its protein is CASSQQGAGELFF.

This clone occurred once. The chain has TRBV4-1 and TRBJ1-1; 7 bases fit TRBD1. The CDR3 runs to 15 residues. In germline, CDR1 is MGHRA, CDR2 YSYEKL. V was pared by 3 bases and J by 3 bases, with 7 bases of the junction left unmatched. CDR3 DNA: TGCGCCAGCAGCCACCCCGACAGGGCCTACACTGAAGCTTTCTTT. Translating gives CASSHPDRAYTEAFF.

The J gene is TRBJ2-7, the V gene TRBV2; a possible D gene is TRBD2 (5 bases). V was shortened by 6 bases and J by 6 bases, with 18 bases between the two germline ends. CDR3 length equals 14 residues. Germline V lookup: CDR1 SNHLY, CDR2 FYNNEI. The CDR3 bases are TGTGCCAGCAGGGGAGCCCTTACAAGATCCGAGCAGTACTTC. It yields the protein CASRGALTRSEQYF.